The rows below give T cell receptor beta chains drawn from one sample of a study of T cells in Graves' hyperthyroidism and ophthalmopathy. TCRdb redid the calling of the multiplex PCR reads with MiXCR, one entry per CDR3 protein. The sample carries approximately 530,000 distinct CDR3 sequences, approximately 16% recorded once. Specimen: blood. These receptors were collected from a woman between 18 and 29 years old with Graves' hyperthyroidism. CDR3s leave out the opening cysteine and the closing phenylalanine or tryptophan. Each record gives: V gene, clone size, D gene, CDR3 protein. A D gene is named only where the DNA matches it firmly. Rows may omit the clone size; those that give it use once, few, many or a size class.

TRBV27 NA TRBD1 ASSVDRGFDQPQH
TRBV2 once TRBD2 ASSGGTSGRAGEQF
TRBV5-1 many TRBD1 ASSPGQVQNNEQF
TRBV11-3 few TRBD1 ASSFPGTAYNEQF
TRBV19 few TRBD1 ASNIRQGWDEAF
TRBV12-3/TRBV12-4 many NA ASSQNSGAKLF
TRBV3-1 many TRBD2 ASSRGLAYDSYNEQF
TRBV7-8 few NA ASSLVTANTQY
TRBV20-1 many TRBD1 SARTGYEQY
TRBV12-3/TRBV12-4 many NA ASSLVVGYGYT
TRBV29-1 many TRBD1 SVDRGTDTQY
TRBV10-3 few NA AISDKNYEQY
TRBV5-1 many TRBD2 ASSSLAATDTQY
TRBV2 many NA ASSANRALSYEQY
TRBV5-1 few NA ASSLGLGYEAF
TRBV6-5 few NA ASSFSDSVNTGELF
TRBV2 many TRBD2 ASRNSGRALSYEQY
TRBV5-1 many NA ASSLVSGTGNTIY
TRBV7-9 NA NA ASSLGGRLDQPQH
TRBV20-1 few TRBD1 SARETGRGNIQY
TRBV5-1 once TRBD1 ASAPRDRGYGYT
TRBV3-1 NA TRBD1 ASSLDRGFVETQY
TRBV20-1 many NA SARTGNTIY
TRBV12-3/TRBV12-4 NA NA ASSPRGQGVGARNTIY
TRBV29-1 NA NA SVRRERETQY
TRBV4-1 few NA ASSQVVEKLF
TRBV4-3 few NA ASSQDWKVFRPEQY
TRBV5-6 NA NA ASSQAQAVFTGELF
TRBV6-1 NA NA ASSGGLGTDTQY
TRBV15 many NA ATSKTRTYSNQPQH
TRBV18 many NA ASSPEGVSNQPQH
TRBV12-3/TRBV12-4 many NA ASRALRAANTEAF
TRBV5-1 many TRBD1 ASSLRDSEAF
TRBV12-3/TRBV12-4 many NA ASSPPGTSNYGYT
TRBV10-3 NA TRBD1 AISEGGDRGRQPQH
TRBV6-2/TRBV6-3 many TRBD2 ASSPLERGGYNEQF
TRBV7-9 many TRBD1 ASSLPQGVGNIQY
TRBV30 few NA AWSGRVYNEQF
TRBV5-1 few NA ASSSLDSTLNTEAF
TRBV6-2/TRBV6-3 few NA ASSYSSLLRAF
TRBV12-3/TRBV12-4 many NA ASSLMSYNEQF
TRBV7-2 NA NA ASQRPPGSSSGNTIY
TRBV6-5 many NA ASSYHGRGGSYEQY
TRBV7-8 many TRBD2 ASSLVRAGTSGRRNEQF
TRBV27 NA NA ASRNGRSNEKLF